This is a list of T cell receptor beta chains from one sample in a study of response to subunit inactivated influenza vaccine. Using its own MiXCR run on the RT-PCR reads, TCRdb lists one record per CDR3 protein. The data contain about 700,000 distinct CDR3 sequences, roughly 13% of them seen just once; the ten biggest clones take up 6.5% to 8.5%. The source was PBMCs from blood, collected 14 to 15 days before vaccination. Receptor source: a man aged 45 to 65 who received an inactivated influenza vaccine. The CDR3 runs from the conserved cysteine through the conserved F or W. A D gene is named only where the DNA matches it firmly. Clone size is shown for a subset of rows, as once, few, many or a class of expanded clone.

>TRBV6-2/TRBV6-3|.|TRBJ1-2|.
TGTGCCAGCATCCCAGACGGGTCGAGCGGCAACTATGGCTACACCTTC
CASIPDGSSGNYGYTF
>TRBV6-1|.|TRBJ2-7|.
TGTGCCAGCAGCCAGAAGAGGAGCTCCTACGAGCAGTACTTC
CASSQKRSSYEQYF
>TRBV6-5|.|TRBJ2-1|.
TGTGCCAGCAGTTACGGCGGGGCGAATAATGAGCAGTTCTTC
CASSYGGANNEQFF
>TRBV28|few|TRBJ2-2|.
TGTGCCAGCAGTTCCCCTACTAGAGCCGGGGAGCTGTTTTTT
CASSSPTRAGELFF
>TRBV3-1|.|TRBJ2-3|TRBD1
TGTGCCAGCAGCCAAGATCCGAGGGGGCGGGATACGCAGTATTTT
CASSQDPRGRDTQYF
>TRBV10-3|.|TRBJ2-5|.
TGTGCCATCAGCGGGAGGGGGACAGGGCTGCAAGAGACCCAGTACTTC
CAISGRGTGLQETQYF
>TRBV4-1|.|TRBJ1-4|.
TGCGCCAGCAGCCAAGTCGGGATGACTAATGAAAAACTGTTTTTT
CASSQVGMTNEKLFF
>TRBV9|few|TRBJ1-1|.
TGTGCCAGCAGCGTGAGTTCGGGACGGAGTATTATGAACACTGAAGCTTTCTTT
CASSVSSGRSIMNTEAFF
>TRBV20-1|few|TRBJ2-1|TRBD2
TGCAGTGCTAGAGGGACTAGCGGGAGAGGGAATGAGCAGTTCTTC
CSARGTSGRGNEQFF
>TRBV12-3/TRBV12-4|.|TRBJ2-6|.
TGTGCCAGCAGTTTAGGTCAGGTGGGCTCTGGGGCCAACGTCCTGACTTTC
CASSLGQVGSGANVLTF
>TRBV20-1|.|TRBJ1-1|TRBD1
TGCAGTGCTAGAGATAGGACAGGAAGAGTGTTCGAAGCTTTCTTT
CSARDRTGRVFEAFF
>TRBV20-1|many|TRBJ2-7|TRBD2
TGCAGTGCTAGAGTCCCGGGACTAAAGCAGTACTTC
CSARVPGLKQYF
>TRBV5-4|.|TRBJ2-2|.
TGTGCCAGCAGCCCCAGTACGAGGCCTGCGAACACCGGGGAGCTGTTTTTT
CASSPSTRPANTGELFF
>TRBV7-2|few|TRBJ1-1|.
TGTGCCAGCAGCTTTGCACTACGTAACACTGAAGCTTTCTTT
CASSFALRNTEAFF
>TRBV6-2/TRBV6-3|.|TRBJ2-1|.
TGTGCCAGCAGCCAAAGCTCCGTTGAGCAGTTCTTC
CASSQSSVEQFF
>TRBV6-2/TRBV6-3|.|TRBJ1-1|.
TGTGCCAGCAGTTACACCGATGGATATACTGAAGCTTTCTTT
CASSYTDGYTEAFF
>TRBV6-5|.|TRBJ2-3|.
TGTGCCAGCAGTTACGATAGGCCTAGCACAGATACGCAGTATTTT
CASSYDRPSTDTQYF
>TRBV6-2/TRBV6-3|few|TRBJ2-7|.
TGTGCCAGCAGTTACACACCGACGAGCTCCTACGAGCAGTACTTC
CASSYTPTSSYEQYF
>TRBV4-3|.|TRBJ2-5|TRBD2
TGCGCCAGCAGCCCGAGTACACTAGCGGGAGTCGAGACCCAGTACTTC
CASSPSTLAGVETQYF
>TRBV12-3/TRBV12-4|.|TRBJ2-3|TRBD1
TGTGCCAGCAGTGAACGACAGGGGGGGACAGATACGCAGTATTTT
CASSERQGGTDTQYF
>TRBV7-2|many|TRBJ2-2|.
TGTGCCAGCAGTTTAAGGCAGGGGGGCACCGGGGAGCTGTTTTTT
CASSLRQGGTGELFF
>TRBV9|.|TRBJ2-6|TRBD1
TGTGCCAGCAGCTTTGGGACAGGGGGCGGCGGGGCCAACGTCCTGACTTTC
CASSFGTGGGGANVLTF
>TRBV7-9|once|TRBJ2-1|TRBD1
TGTGCCAGCAGCCGAACCGGGACAGGGGTCATGGTTGAGCAGTTCTTC
CASSRTGTGVMVEQFF
>TRBV29-1|few|TRBJ2-5|.
TGCAGCGTTGAAGATCATCTGGCGGGACCCGGAGTGGAGACCCAGTACTTC
CSVEDHLAGPGVETQYF
>TRBV6-5|.|TRBJ1-4|.
TGTGCCAGCAGTTACCCCGGGGAGGGTAATGAAAAACTGTTTTTT
CASSYPGEGNEKLFF
>TRBV10-3|few|TRBJ1-5|.
TGTGCCATCAGTGAGTCGACCGGGGGGAGAAGCAATCAGCCCCAGCATTTT
CAISESTGGRSNQPQHF
>TRBV29-1|few|TRBJ2-1|.
TGCAGCGTTGAACTTCCCGGGGCGGTATACAATGAGCAGTTCTTC
CSVELPGAVYNEQFF
>TRBV28|.|TRBJ2-7|.
TGTGCCAGCAGAACGACACTCTCCTACGAGCAGTACTTC
CASRTTLSYEQYF
>TRBV18|.|TRBJ2-2|TRBD2
TGTGCCAGCTCACCACTTCAAACTAGCGGGCAGAACACCGGGGAGCTGTTTTTT
CASSPLQTSGQNTGELFF
>TRBV11-1|.|TRBJ2-2|TRBD1
TGTGCCAGCAGCTTCTTTATCGGGGACAGGGCTTTAAACACCGGGGAGCTGTTTTTT
CASSFFIGDRALNTGELFF
>TRBV12-3/TRBV12-4|.|TRBJ2-3|TRBD2
TGTGCCAGCAACCGGGGGGAGGTAGATACGCAGTATTTT
CASNRGEVDTQYF
>TRBV7-9|few|TRBJ2-1|TRBD2
TGTGCCAGCAGTCCCCTAGCGGGGGGGCCCGATGAGCAGTTCTTC
CASSPLAGGPDEQFF
>TRBV28|few|TRBJ1-1|.
TGTGCCAGCAGCCGAGGGTGGGGCGACACTGAAGCTTTCTTT
CASSRGWGDTEAFF
>TRBV19|.|TRBJ2-1|TRBD2
TGTGCCAGTAGTAGGGGGACTAGCGGGACGCACAATGAGCAGTTCTTC
CASSRGTSGTHNEQFF
>TRBV4-3|few|TRBJ2-3|.
TGCGCCAGCAGCCAACAGGACAGCACAGATACGCAGTATTTT
CASSQQDSTDTQYF
>TRBV12-3/TRBV12-4|few|TRBJ1-5|.
TGTGCCAGCAGTTTAAAGGCGAGCAATCAGCCCCAGCATTTT
CASSLKASNQPQHF
>TRBV12-3/TRBV12-4|many|TRBJ2-1|TRBD2
TGTGCCAGCAGCTTCCGGGGGAGGGGTGGCCCCAATGAGCAGTTCTTC
CASSFRGRGGPNEQFF
>TRBV5-1|.|TRBJ2-7|.
TGCGCCAGCAGCTTGGAAGGGGTGAGCTCCTACGAGCAGTACTTC
CASSLEGVSSYEQYF
>TRBV20-1|many|TRBJ2-3|.
TGCAGTGCTAGAGATTGGGCGGGCACAGATACGCAGTATTTT
CSARDWAGTDTQYF
>TRBV15|many|TRBJ1-2|TRBD1
TGTGCCACCAGCTCCCGGACAGGATCGGGCTACACCTTC
CATSSRTGSGYTF
>TRBV5-1|.|TRBJ1-4|.
TGCGCCAGCAGCTACGGGACATCAAATGAAAAACTGTTTTTT
CASSYGTSNEKLFF
>TRBV30|.|TRBJ1-2|TRBD1
TGTGCCTGGAGGGGCGACAGGGGACTCTATGGCTACACCTTC
CAWRGDRGLYGYTF